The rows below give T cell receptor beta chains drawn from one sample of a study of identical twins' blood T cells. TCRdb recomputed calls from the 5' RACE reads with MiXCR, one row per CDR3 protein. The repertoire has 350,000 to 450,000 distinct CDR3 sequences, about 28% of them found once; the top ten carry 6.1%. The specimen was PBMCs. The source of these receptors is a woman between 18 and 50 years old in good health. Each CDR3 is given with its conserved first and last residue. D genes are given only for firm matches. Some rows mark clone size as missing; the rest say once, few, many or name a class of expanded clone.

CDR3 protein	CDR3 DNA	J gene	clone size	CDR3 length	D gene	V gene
CASSQIKNLAGVREQYF	TGTGCCAGCAGCCAGATCAAAAATTTAGCGGGAGTAAGAGAGCAGTACTTC	TRBJ2-7	NA	17	TRBD2	TRBV11-2
CASSLGTQVLKAFF	TGTGCCAGCAGCTTAGGGACACAAGTCCTGAAAGCTTTCTTT	TRBJ1-1	many	14	NA	TRBV7-2
CARPGQGFIGGYTF	TGTGCCAGACCGGGACAGGGGTTTATCGGTGGCTACACCTTC	TRBJ1-2	NA	14	TRBD1	TRBV6-2/TRBV6-3
CASSPDRSGQPQHF	TGCGCCAGCAGCCCGGACAGGTCCGGTCAGCCCCAGCATTTT	TRBJ1-5	many	14	TRBD1	TRBV4-3
CSASPQGSYTEAFF	TGCAGTGCGTCGCCACAGGGAAGCTACACTGAAGCTTTCTTT	TRBJ1-1	NA	14	NA	TRBV20-1
CASSDRQAGAFF	TGTGCCAGCAGTGACCGACAGGCGGGGGCTTTCTTT	TRBJ1-1	many	12	NA	TRBV6-1
CASSHPSRRGYNEQFF	TGTGCCAGCAGCCACCCATCGCGCAGGGGTTACAATGAGCAGTTCTTC	TRBJ2-1	few	16	NA	TRBV3-1
CASSHGLSSYEQYF	TGTGCCAGCAGCCATGGATTGAGCTCCTACGAGCAGTACTTC	TRBJ2-7	few	14	NA	TRBV14
CAISESVASYTF	TGTGCCATCAGTGAGTCTGTGGCAAGCTACACCTTC	TRBJ1-2	NA	12	NA	TRBV10-3
CASSLEHTRGDTQYF	TGCGCCAGCAGCTTGGAGCATACGAGGGGCGATACGCAGTATTTT	TRBJ2-3	NA	15	NA	TRBV5-1
CASSGYRGISNQPQHF	TGCGCCAGCAGCGGTTACAGGGGTATCAGCAATCAGCCCCAGCATTTT	TRBJ1-5	NA	16	TRBD1	TRBV5-1
CASSLRQGSIAFF	TGTGCCAGCAGCTTAAGACAGGGTTCGATAGCTTTCTTT	TRBJ1-1	few	13	TRBD1	TRBV11-3
CASSQELGPYNEQFF	TGCGCCAGCAGCCAAGAACTAGGACCCTACAATGAGCAGTTCTTC	TRBJ2-1	NA	15	NA	TRBV4-3
CASSFAGATYGYTF	TGCGCCAGCAGCTTCGCCGGGGCTACCTATGGCTACACCTTC	TRBJ1-2	NA	14	NA	TRBV5-1
CAGSQADTYGYTF	TGTGCCGGCAGCCAAGCCGACACATATGGCTACACCTTC	TRBJ1-2	NA	13	NA	TRBV3-1
CASSPSGGYGTEAFF	TGTGCCAGCAGCCCCAGCGGGGGGTATGGCACTGAAGCTTTCTTT	TRBJ1-1	NA	15	NA	TRBV7-9
CASTGVTNTEAFF	TGTGCCAGTACAGGGGTGACGAACACTGAAGCTTTCTTT	TRBJ1-1	few	13	TRBD1	TRBV6-5
CATLSWDRRSGYTF	TGTGCCACACTTAGCTGGGACAGACGATCGGGCTACACCTTC	TRBJ1-2	NA	14	TRBD1	TRBV28
CASSRRLADTDTQYF	TGTGCCAGTAGTAGGAGACTAGCGGACACAGATACGCAGTATTTT	TRBJ2-3	NA	15	TRBD2	TRBV19
CASSRMGTSGNEQFF	TGTGCCAGCAGCCGAATGGGGACTAGCGGCAATGAGCAGTTCTTC	TRBJ2-1	NA	15	TRBD2	TRBV7-2